This T cell receptor (beta chain) was recorded in a study of T cells in narcolepsy. In the study overall: Enrolled donors included narcolepsy type 1 or type 2 patients and healthy controls.

The study, taken as a whole, reports: Comparing one patient's CSF and blood CD4+ clonotypes highlighted HCRT- and TRIB2-specific autoreactive clonotypes. Some memory CD4+ repertoires had no autoreactive clone sequences.

Losses at the gene ends were 1 base for V and 4 bases for J; bases not matched to a gene: 4. The CDR3 totals 15 residues. CDR1 SGHAT and CDR2 FQNNGV come from the germline V gene. Some clones are missing from TCRdb's copy, which holds only in-frame ones; the method was immunoSEQ multiplex PCR. The data show 36,000 or so clones, 87% seen once. Of note for this clone: Its antigen is not known.

The receptor was derived from a human donor with narcolepsy. Sample: CD45RA- memory CD4+ T cells from PBMCs. The chain has TRBV11-2 and TRBJ2-1; 7 bases are shared with TRBD2. For the CDR3, the DNA is TGTGCCAGCAGCTTAGGGGCTAGCGGATACAATGAGCAGTTCTTC. Its translation: CASSLGASGYNEQFF. The complete variable domain, with remaining parts taken from reference TRBV11-2 and TRBJ2-1, reads EAGVAQSPRYKIIEKRQSVAFWCNPISGHATLYWYQQILGQGPKLLIQFQNNGVVDDSQLPKDRFSAERLKGVDSTLKIQPAKLEDSAVYLCASSLGASGYNEQFFGPGTRLTVL.